These 5 T cell receptor beta chains were all obtained from the same sample, sequenced in a study of shared clonotypes between healthy human individuals (dated by TCRdb to 2020 to 2021). The library was obtained by the immunoSEQ multiplex PCR assay. TCRdb carries this immuneACCESS record with in-frame sequences only. Its versions omit some clonotypes, under half of them owing to an unresolved V gene in the studies checked, with the rest unexplained. In this sample the table shows about a million clones, more than 75% of which occur a single time. The ten largest clones take up about 1.5% of the sample. Sequencing was done on a sample of memory CD4+ T cells sorted from blood. Explained via the paper, the cell subset or site label denotes: CD45RA-negative fraction. The receptors derive from a man between 18 and 35 years old in good health.

The chain recombines TRBV19 with TRBJ1-5; TRBD1 matches at 7 bases. Unmatched junction bases numbered 5, after V lost 6 bases and J lost 0 bases. The CDR3 is 15 residues long. Germline V CDR1 and CDR2: LNHDA, SQIVND (reference sequence). CDR3 sequence (DNA): TGTGCCAGTAGCGTGACAGGGAATAGCAATCAGCCCCAGCATTTT. This encodes CASSVTGNSNQPQHF.

Note on this clone: The sample has other DNA sequences that encode this CDR3 too. The chain employs TRBV2 and TRBJ2-7, with D unclear. The germline V and J ends were trimmed by 4 bases and 4 bases, with 5 bases remaining between them. This CDR3 comprises 11 residues. The germline V gene encodes CDR1 SNHLY and CDR2 FYNNEI. The CDR3 reads CASSVAYEQYF. The CDR3 region has the DNA TGTGCCAGCAGTGTTGCGTACGAGCAGTACTTC.

Regarding this clone: The junction departs from the called germline gene at one end, perhaps through a read error. This rearrangement joins TRBV7-7 to TRBJ2-2; 7 bases align to TRBD2. This CDR3 spans 14 amino acids. Germline V gene lookup returns CDR1 SSHAT and CDR2 FNYEAQ (reference sequence). The chain's CDR3 is CASSSLGGTGELFF. For the CDR3, the DNA is TGTGCTAGCAGCTCTCTCGGGGGGACCGGGGAGCTGTTTTTT.

The chain couples TRBV10-1 to TRBJ2-1; weak D call: TRBD2 (5 bases). The CDR3 has 18 residues. Trimming cost V 2 bases and J 6 bases, with 23 bases left between them. Per the germline V gene, CDR1 is WNHNN and CDR2 is SYGVQD (reference sequence). The CDR3 here is CASSESRVGSRSGNEQFF. The CDR3 coding sequence is TGCGCCAGCAGTGAGAGTAGGGTGGGGAGCCGCTCTGGCAATGAGCAGTTCTTC.

This chain connects TRBV7-2 to TRBJ1-2; D may be TRBD1 (5 bases). The germline V and J ends were trimmed by 6 bases and 7 bases, with 21 bases remaining between them. Germline V lookup: CDR1 SGHTA, CDR2 FQGNSA. This CDR3 is built from 15 residues. This chain's CDR3 is CASRSAPGTYGGYTF. The CDR3 DNA is TGTGCCAGCAGGTCGGCCCCCGGGACCTATGGTGGCTACACCTTC. The full variable domain, completed using reference TRBV7-2 and TRBJ1-2, is GAGVSQSPSNKVTEKGKDVELRCDPISGHTALYWYRQSLGQGLEFLIYFQGNSAPDKSGLPSDRFSAERTGGSVSTLTIQRTQQEDSAVYLCASRSAPGTYGGYTFGSGTRLTVV.